This T cell receptor beta chain was sequenced in a study of shared clonotypes between healthy human individuals. This CDR3 is built from 14 residues. Germline lookup yields CDR1 MNHEY and CDR2 SVGAGI. V lost 5 bases and J lost 3, with 13 bases in between. TCRdb's table, derived via immunoSEQ multiplex PCR, lists solely in-frame clones and lacks some. The data hold 950,000 to 1,100,000 clones, with around four fifths observed a single time. Every donor was a Caucasian adult from Nashville, Tennessee. The rearrangement uses TRBV6-5 and TRBJ1-1; tentative D call: TRBD1 (5 bases). The receptor's source is a man between 18 and 29 years old in good health. The material sequenced was memory CD4+ T cells sorted from blood. Stated subset: CD45RA-negative fraction. The CDR3 protein is CASSARGTDTEAFF. The CDR3 DNA follows: TGTGCCAGCAGTGCCCGGGGGACCGACACTGAAGCTTTCTTT.